The clone carrying this T cell receptor beta chain has more than one count but fewer than ten. These data are taken from a study of metastatic and nonmetastatic thyroid tumors. MiXCR re-clonotyped the PCR reads for TCRdb. Altogether about 15,000 clones are present, about 31% being singletons, with the ten largest covering around an eighth. All patients reached thyroid surgery having received no treatment beforehand. The source material was tumor tissue. This clonotype was sampled from a male donor with papillary thyroid cancer or a benign thyroid nodule (not recorded which). Some clones in this sample may be carry-over from other donors' samples.

The CDR3 DNA follows: TGTGCCAGCAGCCGAGATACGGTCACTGAAGCTTTCTTT. As protein: CASSRDTVTEAFF. The chain carries TRBV28 and TRBJ1-1, with D uncertain. V was trimmed by 6 bases and J by 4 bases, leaving 12 bases between them. The CDR3 runs to 13 residues. From germline, CDR1 is MDHEN and CDR2 SYDVKM.